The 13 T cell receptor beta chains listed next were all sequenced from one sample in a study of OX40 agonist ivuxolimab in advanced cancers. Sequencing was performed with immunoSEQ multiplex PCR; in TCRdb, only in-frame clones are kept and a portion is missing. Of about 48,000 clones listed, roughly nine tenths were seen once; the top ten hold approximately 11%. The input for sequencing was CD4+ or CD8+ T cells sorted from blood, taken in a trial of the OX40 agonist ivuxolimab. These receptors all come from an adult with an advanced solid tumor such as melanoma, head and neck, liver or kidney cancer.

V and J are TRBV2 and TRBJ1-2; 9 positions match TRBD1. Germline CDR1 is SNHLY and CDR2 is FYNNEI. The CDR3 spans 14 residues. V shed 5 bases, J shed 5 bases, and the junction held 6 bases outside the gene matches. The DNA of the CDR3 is TGTGCCAGCAGTCCGGGACAGGGAGTATATGGCTACACCTTC. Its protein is CASSPGQGVYGYTF.

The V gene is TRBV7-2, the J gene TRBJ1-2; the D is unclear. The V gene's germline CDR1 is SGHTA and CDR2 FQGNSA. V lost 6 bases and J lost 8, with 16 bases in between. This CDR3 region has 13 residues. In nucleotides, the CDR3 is TGTGCCAGCAGTTTCGACTTCCTCGGCGGCTACACCTTC. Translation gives CASSFDFLGGYTF.

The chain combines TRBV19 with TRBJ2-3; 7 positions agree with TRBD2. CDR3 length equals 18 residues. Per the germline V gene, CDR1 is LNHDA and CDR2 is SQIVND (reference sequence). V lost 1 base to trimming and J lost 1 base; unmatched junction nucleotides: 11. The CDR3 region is CASSIAGRRGLGTDTQYF. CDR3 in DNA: TGTGCCAGTAGTATAGCGGGGAGGCGGGGGTTGGGCACAGATACGCAGTATTTT.

CDR3 in DNA: TGTGCCAGCAGTCCACCGGGACAGGGGGACTACGAGCAGTACTTC. Amino acid sequence: CASSPPGQGDYEQYF. This chain joins TRBV25-1 and TRBJ2-7; 11 nucleotides line up with TRBD1. CDR3 size: 15 residues. In germline, CDR1 is MGHDK, CDR2 SYGVNS. After removal of 5 bases from V and 3 bases from J, the junction contained 6 bases not matched to a gene.

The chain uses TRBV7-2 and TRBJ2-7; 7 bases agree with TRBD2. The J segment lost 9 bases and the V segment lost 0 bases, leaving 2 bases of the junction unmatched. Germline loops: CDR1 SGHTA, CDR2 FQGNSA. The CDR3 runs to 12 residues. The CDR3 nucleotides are TGTGCCAGCAGCTTAGCTTCGGGAGGGCAGTACTTC. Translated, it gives CASSLASGGQYF.

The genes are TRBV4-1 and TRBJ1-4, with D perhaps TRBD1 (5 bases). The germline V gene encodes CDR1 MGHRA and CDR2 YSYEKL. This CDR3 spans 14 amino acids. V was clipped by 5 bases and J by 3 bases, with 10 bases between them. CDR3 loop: CASSRQGSNEKLFF. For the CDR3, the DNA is TGCGCCAGCAGCAGGCAGGGATCTAATGAAAAACTGTTTTTT.

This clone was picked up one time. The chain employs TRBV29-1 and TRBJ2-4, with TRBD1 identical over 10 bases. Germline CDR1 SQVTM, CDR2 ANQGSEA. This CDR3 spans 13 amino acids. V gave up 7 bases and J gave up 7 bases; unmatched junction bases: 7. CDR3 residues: CSGTGTGDNIQYF. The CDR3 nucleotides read TGCAGCGGTACCGGGACAGGGGACAACATTCAGTACTTC. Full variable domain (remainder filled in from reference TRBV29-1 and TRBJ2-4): SAVISQKPSRDICQRGTSLTIQCQVDSQVTMMFWYRQQPGQSLTLIATANQGSEATYESGFVIDKFPISRPNLTFSTLTVSNMSPEDSSIYLCSGTGTGDNIQYFGAGTRLSVL.

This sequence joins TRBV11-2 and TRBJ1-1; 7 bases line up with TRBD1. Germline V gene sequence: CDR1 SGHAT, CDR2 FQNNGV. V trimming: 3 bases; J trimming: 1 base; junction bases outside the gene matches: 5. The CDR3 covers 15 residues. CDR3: CASSFTTGANTEAFF. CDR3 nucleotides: TGTGCCAGCAGCTTTACTACAGGGGCGAACACTGAAGCTTTCTTT.

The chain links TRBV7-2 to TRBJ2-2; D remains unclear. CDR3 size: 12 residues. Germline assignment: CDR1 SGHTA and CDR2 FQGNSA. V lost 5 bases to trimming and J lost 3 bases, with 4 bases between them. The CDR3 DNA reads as TGTGCCAGCAGCCCTTACACCGGGGAGCTGTTTTTT. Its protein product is CASSPYTGELFF. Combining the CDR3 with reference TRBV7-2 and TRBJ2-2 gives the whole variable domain GAGVSQSPSNKVTEKGKDVELRCDPISGHTALYWYRQSLGQGLEFLIYFQGNSAPDKSGLPSDRFSAERTGGSVSTLTIQRTQQEDSAVYLCASSPYTGELFFGEGSRLTVL.

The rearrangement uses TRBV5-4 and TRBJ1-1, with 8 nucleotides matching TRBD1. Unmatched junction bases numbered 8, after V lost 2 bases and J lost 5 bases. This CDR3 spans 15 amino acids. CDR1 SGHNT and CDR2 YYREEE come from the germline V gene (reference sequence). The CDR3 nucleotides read TGTGCCAGCAGCTTCCCACAGGGGGGAGGGACTGAAGCTTTCTTT. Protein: CASSFPQGGGTEAFF.

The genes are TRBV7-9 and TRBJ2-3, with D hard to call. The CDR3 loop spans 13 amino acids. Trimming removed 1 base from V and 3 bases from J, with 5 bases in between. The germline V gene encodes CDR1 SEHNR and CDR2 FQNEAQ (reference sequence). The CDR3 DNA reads TGTGCCAGCAGCTTAGGTGGTACAGATACGCAGTATTTT. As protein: CASSLGGTDTQYF.

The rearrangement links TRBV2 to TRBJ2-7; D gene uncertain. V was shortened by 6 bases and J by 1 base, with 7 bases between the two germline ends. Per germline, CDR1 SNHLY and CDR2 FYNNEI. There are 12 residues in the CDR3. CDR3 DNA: TGTGCCAGCAGCACAAGTTCCTACGAGCAGTACTTC. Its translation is CASSTSSYEQYF.

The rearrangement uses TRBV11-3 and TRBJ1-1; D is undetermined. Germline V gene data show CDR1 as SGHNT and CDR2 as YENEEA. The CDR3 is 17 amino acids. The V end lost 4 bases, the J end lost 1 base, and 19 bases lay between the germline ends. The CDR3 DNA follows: TGTGCCAGCAGCTCCGTGAATTGGGGTGTCTCGAACACTGAAGCTTTCTTT. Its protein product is CASSSVNWGVSNTEAFF.